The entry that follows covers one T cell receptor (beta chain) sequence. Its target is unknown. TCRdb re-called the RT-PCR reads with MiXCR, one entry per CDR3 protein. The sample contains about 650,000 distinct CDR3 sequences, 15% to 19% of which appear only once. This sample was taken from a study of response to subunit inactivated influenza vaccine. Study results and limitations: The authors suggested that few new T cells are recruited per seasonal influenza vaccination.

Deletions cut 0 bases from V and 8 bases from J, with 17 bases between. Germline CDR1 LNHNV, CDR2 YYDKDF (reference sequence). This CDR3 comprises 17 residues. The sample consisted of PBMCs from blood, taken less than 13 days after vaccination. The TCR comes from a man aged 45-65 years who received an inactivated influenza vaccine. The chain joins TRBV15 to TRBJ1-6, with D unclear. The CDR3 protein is CATSRDQWGALDSPLHF. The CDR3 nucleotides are TGTGCCACCAGCAGAGATCAATGGGGAGCTCTCGATTCACCCCTCCACTTT.